These 20 T cell receptor beta chains originate from one sample sequenced in a study of shared clonotypes between healthy human individuals. Sequenced by immunoSEQ multiplex PCR; TCRdb stores in-frame clones only, minus some. The sample records some 800,000 clones, about 91% being singletons. Cells designated naive CD8 were CD45RO-negative and were positively selected for CCR7, with terminally differentiated effector memory CD45RA+ cells excluded. Input material: naive CD8+ T cells sorted from blood. These receptors came from a young man in good health.

This rearrangement joins TRBV7-9 to TRBJ1-1; D not resolved. V lost 2 bases to trimming and J lost 7 bases, with 11 bases between them. Germline V gene lookup returns CDR1 SEHNR and CDR2 FQNEAQ (reference sequence). The CDR3 totals 13 residues. Here the CDR3 reads CASSLTVTYEAFF. CDR3 nucleotides: TGTGCCAGCAGCTTAACAGTGACTTATGAAGCTTTCTTT.

This clone was detected ten times or more. This rearrangement joins TRBV25-1 to TRBJ2-7, with 10 bases that match TRBD1. The CDR3 covers 14 residues. CDR1 MGHDK and CDR2 SYGVNS come from the germline V gene. J gave up 2 bases and V 4 bases, and 2 bases lay outside the gene matches. DNA of the CDR3: TGTGCCAGCAGTGTTGGACAGGGGGCCTACGAGCAGTACTTC. Translated, it gives CASSVGQGAYEQYF.

This clone was detected once. This sequence joins TRBV5-1 and TRBJ2-7; D possibly uses TRBD1 or TRBD2 (5 bases each). This CDR3 spans 14 amino acids. Germline-derived CDR1 and CDR2 are SGHRS and YFSETQ. V was cut by 4 bases and J by 3 bases, with 14 bases left in between. This CDR3 is CASSPTGTDYEQYF. The CDR3, as DNA: TGCGCCAGCAGCCCCACCGGGACGGACTACGAGCAGTACTTC.

The chain is built from TRBV7-9 and TRBJ2-4; 8 nucleotides match TRBD2. The CDR3 loop spans 14 amino acids. In germline, CDR1 is SEHNR, CDR2 FQNEAQ (reference sequence). Losses at the gene ends were 1 base for V and 6 bases for J; bases not matched to a gene: 2. CDR3 coding DNA: TGTGCCAGCAGCTTAGAGGGACTAGGAAACATTCAGTACTTC. This gives the protein CASSLEGLGNIQYF. The variable domain in full, with the rest retrieved from reference TRBV7-9 and TRBJ2-4, is DTGVSQNPRHKITKRGQNVTFRCDPISEHNRLYWYRQTLGQGPEFLTYFQNEAQLEKSRLLSDRFSAERPKGSFSTLEIQRTEQGDSAMYLCASSLEGLGNIQYFGAGTRLSVL.

The rearrangement links TRBV11-1 to TRBJ2-2; tentatively, D is TRBD1 or TRBD2 (5 bases each). The length of the CDR3 is 12 residues. V lost 7 bases to trimming and J lost 8 bases, with 11 bases between them. Looked up from germline, CDR1 is SGHAT and CDR2 is FQDESV (reference sequence). DNA for the CDR3: TGTGCCAGCACCTATGGGGGTGGGGAGCTGTTTTTT. The encoded protein is CASTYGGGELFF.

The rearrangement links TRBV15 to TRBJ2-7; no reliable D call. The CDR3 consists of 12 residues. Germline V lookup: CDR1 LNHNV, CDR2 YYDKDF (reference sequence). V shed 3 bases and J shed 5 bases, with 8 bases lying between them. The chain's CDR3 is CATSSLSDEQYF. In nucleotides, the CDR3 is TGTGCCACCAGCAGCCTATCGGACGAGCAGTACTTC.

V usage is TRBV13 and J usage is TRBJ2-6; 7 bases fit TRBD2. Germline V lookup: CDR1 PRHDT, CDR2 FYEKMQ (reference sequence). The CDR3 sequence is 16 residues long. Trimming at V came to 8 bases and at J to 0 bases, leaving 7 bases not matched to a gene. CDR3: CASVWREHSGANVLTF. For the CDR3, the DNA is TGTGCCAGCGTCTGGCGGGAGCACTCTGGGGCCAACGTCCTGACTTTC.

This clone occurred once. Other DNA sequences in this specimen translate into the identical CDR3. V is TRBV7-9 and J is TRBJ2-5; 8 bases fit TRBD2. The CDR3 is made up of 12 amino acids. Trimming at V came to 4 bases and at J to 5 bases, leaving 0 bases not matched to a gene. Germline lookup yields CDR1 SEHNR and CDR2 FQNEAQ (reference sequence). In DNA form, the CDR3 reads TGTGCCAGCAGCTCGGGAGGGGAGACCCAGTACTTC. As protein: CASSSGGETQYF.

This clone came up a few times. This chain uses TRBV27 with TRBJ2-7, with 7 bases that match TRBD2. V was pared by 4 bases and J by 0 bases, with 3 bases of the junction left unmatched. This CDR3 contains 14 residues. CDR1 is MNHEY and CDR2 is SMNVEV in the germline V gene (reference sequence). CDR3 loop: CASSSERDSYEQYF. The CDR3 nucleotides read TGTGCCAGCAGTTCGGAGCGGGACTCCTACGAGCAGTACTTC.

V and J are TRBV4-1 and TRBJ2-2, with D perhaps given as TRBD1 or TRBD2 (5 bases each). The CDR3 runs 14 residues. Trimming removed 1 base from V and 6 bases from J, with 9 bases in between. CDR1 MGHRA and CDR2 YSYEKL come from the germline V gene. In DNA form, the CDR3 reads TGCGCCAGCAGCCAAGGCCAGGGAGCCGGGGAGCTGTTTTTT. The encoded protein is CASSQGQGAGELFF.

The chain recombines TRBV11-2 with TRBJ2-3; D remains ambiguous. The V and J ends lost 4 bases and 2 bases respectively, with 19 bases between them. CDR1 is SGHAT, CDR2 FQNNGV, per germline. This CDR3 contains 17 residues. CDR3 loop: CASSYGLGGDVTDTQYF. The CDR3 bases are TGTGCCAGCAGCTACGGTCTTGGCGGAGACGTCACAGATACGCAGTATTTT.

V and J are TRBV7-9 and TRBJ2-7; 8 positions agree with TRBD2. The V and J ends lost 4 bases and 2 bases, in that order; junction bases with no gene match: 7. The CDR3 is 15 residues long. CDR1 SEHNR and CDR2 FQNEAQ come from the germline V gene (reference sequence). The CDR3 DNA is TGTGCCAGCAGCTCGGGGGGGCCCTCTCCCTACGAGCAGTACTTC. This translates into CASSSGGPSPYEQYF.

The CDR3 DNA follows: TGTGCCATCAGTGAAAAACTGAGCCAAGAGACCCAGTACTTC. Its protein product is CAISEKLSQETQYF. This chain links TRBV10-3 with TRBJ2-5, with no clear D. In germline, CDR1 is ENHRY, CDR2 SYGVKD. The length of the CDR3 is 14 residues. V lost 3 bases, J lost 1 base, and 9 bases lay in between.

CDR3 sequence (DNA): TGTGCCAGCAGCTTTGGGAGCGGGACGGAGAACACCGGGGAGCTGTTTTTT. It encodes CASSFGSGTENTGELFF. V is TRBV7-8 and J is TRBJ2-2; 7 positions agree with TRBD2. This CDR3 contains 17 residues. CDR1 and CDR2 (germline): SGHVS, FQNEAQ. J lost 1 base, V lost 3 bases, and 8 bases had no gene match.

The chain joins TRBV30 to TRBJ2-3; no definite D call. Trimming pared 3 bases from V and 2 bases from J, leaving 3 bases between. CDR3 size: 11 residues. CDR1 and CDR2 (germline): GTSNPN, SVGIG (reference sequence). CDR3 sequence (DNA): TGTGCCTGGAGGGACACAGATACGCAGTATTTT. Its translation: CAWRDTDTQYF.

In regard to this clone: At the DNA level, this CDR3 is encoded by other sequences in the same sample as well. CDR3 nucleotides: TGCGCCAGCAGCTTGGAGGGTGGGGGTTCCTACAATGAGCAGTTCTTC. It encodes CASSLEGGGSYNEQFF. This chain connects TRBV5-1 to TRBJ2-1; tentatively, D is TRBD1 or TRBD2 (5 bases each). Germline assignment: CDR1 SGHRS and CDR2 YFSETQ. The CDR3 runs 16 residues. Trimming removed 0 bases at V and 1 base at J, with 11 bases between.

This clone was observed a few times. This chain uses TRBV28 with TRBJ2-4; D is unresolved. Trimming pared 6 bases from V and 7 bases from J, leaving 13 bases between. The germline V gene encodes CDR1 MDHEN and CDR2 SYDVKM. The CDR3 consists of 13 residues. As DNA, the CDR3 is TGTGCCAGCAGCCTCTTGAAGGGTAACATTCAGTACTTC. This sequence encodes CASSLLKGNIQYF.

This rearrangement joins TRBV5-6 to TRBJ2-6, with D perhaps TRBD2 (5 bases). Trimming left V 4 bases short and J 3 bases short, with 14 bases between. Germline-derived CDR1 and CDR2 are SGHDT and YYEEEE. The length of the CDR3 is 16 residues. The CDR3 loop reads CASSAGSGIGANVLTF. The CDR3 coding sequence is TGTGCCAGCAGCGCTGGGAGCGGCATTGGGGCCAACGTCCTGACTTTC. The variable domain in full, with the rest retrieved from reference TRBV5-6 and TRBJ2-6, is DAGVTQSPTHLIKTRGQQVTLRCSPKSGHDTVSWYQQALGQGPQFIFQYYEEEERQRGNFPDRFSGHQFPNYSSELNVNALLLGDSALYLCASSAGSGIGANVLTFGAGSRLTVL.

V gene TRBV15 combines with J gene TRBJ1-1; no clear D. Trimming cost V 1 base and J 4 bases, with 16 bases left between them. Per the germline V gene, CDR1 is LNHNV and CDR2 is YYDKDF (reference sequence). This CDR3 is built from 16 residues. As DNA, the CDR3 is TGTGCCACCAGCAGAGTATTAGGGAGTCTCTCCACTGAAGCTTTCTTT. Protein product: CATSRVLGSLSTEAFF.

The chain is built from TRBV5-4 and TRBJ2-7; D gene ambiguous. Looked up from germline, CDR1 is SGHNT and CDR2 is YYREEE (reference sequence). The V gene lost 4 bases and the J gene lost 7 bases, with 15 bases spanning the gap. The CDR3 covers 13 residues. In nucleotides, the CDR3 is TGTGCCAGCAGCATCACTCCTAGGTATGAGCAGTACTTC. Translated: CASSITPRYEQYF. The complete variable domain, with remaining parts taken from reference TRBV5-4 and TRBJ2-7, reads ETGVTQSPTHLIKTRGQQVTLRCSSQSGHNTVSWYQQALGQGPQFIFQYYREEENGRGNFPPRFSGLQFPNYSSELNVNALELDDSALYLCASSITPRYEQYFGPGTRLTVT.